This paragraph reports one TCR beta chain. In the source study's methods: Amplification with reference gene primers provided the estimates of nucleated cell counts. Only in-frame clones appear in the TCRdb table, and some are missing; sequencing was by immunoSEQ multiplex PCR. V and J calls and clone size are as listed in that table; D and trimming were resolved from the DNA. This repertoire shows 200,000 to 250,000 clones, 75% to 85% found once; its top ten account for 0.95% to 1.5%. This sample was included in a study of blood T cell repertoires in COVID-19. Overall study context: Specimens from acute and convalescent COVID-19 originated in the United States, Italy and Spain. From T cells, B-cell-depleted T cells, or PBMCs came the material, which was cDNA or gDNA.

Patients of the Seattle cohort, enrolled during active infection, were followed longitudinally. Sequenced sample: peripheral blood. The receptor's source is a woman aged 25 to 39 with COVID-19, enrolled during active disease.

CDR3 residues: CASSLLGANTEAFF. The CDR3 DNA is TGTGCCAGCAGCTTGTTGGGGGCCAACACTGAAGCTTTCTTT. The J gene is TRBJ1-1, the V gene TRBV5-6; weak D call: TRBD1 (6 bases). The CDR3 covers 14 residues. Germline V gene sequence: CDR1 SGHDT, CDR2 YYEEEE. The V end lost 1 base, the J end lost 2 bases, and 9 bases lay between the germline ends.